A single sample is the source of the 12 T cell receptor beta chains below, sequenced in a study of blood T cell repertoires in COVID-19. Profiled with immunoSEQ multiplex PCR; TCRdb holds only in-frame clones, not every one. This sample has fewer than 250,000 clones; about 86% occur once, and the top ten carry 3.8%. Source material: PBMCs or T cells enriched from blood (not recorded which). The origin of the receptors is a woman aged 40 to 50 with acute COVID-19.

CDR3 bases: TGCGCCAGCAGCCAAGAGGGGCTATTTGGCAATCAGCCCCAGCATTTT. It specifies CASSQEGLFGNQPQHF. This chain links TRBV4-1 with TRBJ1-5; possible D gene TRBD1, 5 bases. The CDR3 covers 16 residues. Germline-derived CDR1 and CDR2 are MGHRA and YSYEKL. V was cut by 0 bases and J by 2 bases, with 11 bases left in between.

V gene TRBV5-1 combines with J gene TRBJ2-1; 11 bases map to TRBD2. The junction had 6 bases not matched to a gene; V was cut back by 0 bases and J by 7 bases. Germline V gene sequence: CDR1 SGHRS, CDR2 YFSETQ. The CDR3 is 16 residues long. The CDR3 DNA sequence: TGCGCCAGCAGCTTGGAACTAGCGGGAGTGGTAAATGAGCAGTTCTTC. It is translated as CASSLELAGVVNEQFF. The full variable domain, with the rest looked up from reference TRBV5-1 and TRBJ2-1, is KAGVTQTPRYLIKTRGQQVTLSCSPISGHRSVSWYQQTPGQGLQFLFEYFSETQRNKGNFPGRFSGRQFSNSRSEMNVSTLELGDSALYLCASSLELAGVVNEQFFGPGTRLTVL.

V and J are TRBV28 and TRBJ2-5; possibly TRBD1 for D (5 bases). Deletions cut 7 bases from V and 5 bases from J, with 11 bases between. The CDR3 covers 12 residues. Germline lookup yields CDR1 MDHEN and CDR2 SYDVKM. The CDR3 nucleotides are TGTGCCAGCATAGATAGGGGTGAGACCCAGTACTTC. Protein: CASIDRGETQYF.

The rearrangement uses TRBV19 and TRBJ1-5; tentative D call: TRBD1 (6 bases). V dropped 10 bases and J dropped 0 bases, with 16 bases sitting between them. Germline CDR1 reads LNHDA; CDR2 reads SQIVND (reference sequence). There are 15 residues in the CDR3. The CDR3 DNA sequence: TGTGCCACCAACGGGGGGGGCTATAGCAATCAGCCCCAGCATTTT. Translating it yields CATNGGGYSNQPQHF.

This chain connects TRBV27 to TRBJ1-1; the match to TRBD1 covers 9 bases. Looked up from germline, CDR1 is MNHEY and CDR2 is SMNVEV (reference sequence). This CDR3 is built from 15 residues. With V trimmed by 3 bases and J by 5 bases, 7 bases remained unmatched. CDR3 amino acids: CASSFGDREGTEAFF. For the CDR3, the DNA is TGTGCCAGCAGTTTTGGGGACAGGGAGGGTACTGAAGCTTTCTTT.

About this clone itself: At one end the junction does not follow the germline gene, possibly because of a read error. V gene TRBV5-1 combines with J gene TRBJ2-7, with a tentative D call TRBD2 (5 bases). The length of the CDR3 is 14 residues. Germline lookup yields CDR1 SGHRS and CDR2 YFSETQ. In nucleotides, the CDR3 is TGCGCCAGCAGCCCCCTTGGTCTTGGGGAGCTACCCTTCTTC. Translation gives CASSPLGLGELPFF. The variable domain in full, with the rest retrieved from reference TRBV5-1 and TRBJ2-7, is KAGVTQTPRYLIKTRGQQVTLSCSPISGHRSVSWYQQTPGQGLQFLFEYFSETQRNKGNFPGRFSGRQFSNSRSEMNVSTLELGDSALYLCASSPLGLGELPFFGPGTRLTVT.

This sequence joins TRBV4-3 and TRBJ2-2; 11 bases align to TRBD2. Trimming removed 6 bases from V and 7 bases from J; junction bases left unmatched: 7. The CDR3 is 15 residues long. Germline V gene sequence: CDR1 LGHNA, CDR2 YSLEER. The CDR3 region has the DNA TGCGCCAGCAGTGCCCTAGCGGGAGGAATCGGGGAGCTGTTTTTT. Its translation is CASSALAGGIGELFF.

The CDR3 DNA is TGTGCCAGCAGCTCCCGGGACAACTTCTATGGCTACACCTTC. Encoded protein: CASSSRDNFYGYTF. V usage is TRBV13 and J usage is TRBJ1-2; TRBD1 might be the D (6 bases). The germline V and J ends were trimmed by 4 bases and 4 bases, with 13 bases remaining between them. Germline CDR1 reads PRHDT; CDR2 reads FYEKMQ (reference sequence). The CDR3 covers 14 residues.

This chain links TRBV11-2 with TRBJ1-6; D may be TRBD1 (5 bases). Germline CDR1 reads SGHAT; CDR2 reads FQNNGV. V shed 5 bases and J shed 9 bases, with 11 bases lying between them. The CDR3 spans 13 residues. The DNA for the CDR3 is TGTGCCAGCAGCCCTAATCAGGGTTCACCCCTCCACTTT. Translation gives CASSPNQGSPLHF. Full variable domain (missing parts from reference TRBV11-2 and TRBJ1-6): EAGVAQSPRYKIIEKRQSVAFWCNPISGHATLYWYQQILGQGPKLLIQFQNNGVVDDSQLPKDRFSAERLKGVDSTLKIQPAKLEDSAVYLCASSPNQGSPLHFGNGTRLTVT.

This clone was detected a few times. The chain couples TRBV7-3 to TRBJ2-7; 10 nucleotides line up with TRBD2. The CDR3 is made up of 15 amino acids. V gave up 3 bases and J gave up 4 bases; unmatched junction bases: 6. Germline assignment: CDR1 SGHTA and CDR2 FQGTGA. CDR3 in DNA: TGTGCCAGCAGCTTGGCTAGCGGGAGTGGATACGAGCAGTACTTC. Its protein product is CASSLASGSGYEQYF. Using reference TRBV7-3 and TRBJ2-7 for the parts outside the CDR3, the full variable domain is GAGVSQTPSNKVTEKGKYVELRCDPISGHTALYWYRQSLGQGPEFLIYFQGTGAADDSGLPNDRFFAVRPEGSVSTLKIQRTERGDSAVYLCASSLASGSGYEQYFGPGTRLTVT.

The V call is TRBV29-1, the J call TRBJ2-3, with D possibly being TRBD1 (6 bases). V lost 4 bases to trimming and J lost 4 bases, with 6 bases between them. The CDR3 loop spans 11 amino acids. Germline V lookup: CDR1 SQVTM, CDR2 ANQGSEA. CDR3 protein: CSVAGADTQYF. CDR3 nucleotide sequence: TGCAGCGTTGCAGGGGCAGATACGCAGTATTTT.

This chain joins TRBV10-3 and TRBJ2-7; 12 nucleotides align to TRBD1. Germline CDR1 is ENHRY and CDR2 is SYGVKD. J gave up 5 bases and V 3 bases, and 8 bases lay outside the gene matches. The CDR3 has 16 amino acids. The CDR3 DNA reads TGTGCCATCAGTGATCCCTGGGACAGGGGGCGCAACGAGCAGTACTTC. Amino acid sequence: CAISDPWDRGRNEQYF.